The clone carrying this TCR beta chain occurred many times. The antigen remains unidentified. Exclusion followed for patients with uncontrolled infection, other autoimmune disease, pregnancy or lactation. Clinical symptoms, serum thyroxine and TRAb, thyroid ultrasound and orbital computed tomography were used for the diagnoses. V lost 6 bases to trimming and J lost 4 bases, with 9 bases between them. The CDR3 is 13 residues long. Germline V gives CDR1 MNHEY, CDR2 SVGAGI. The sample originates from a study of T cells in Graves' hyperthyroidism and ophthalmopathy. RNA transcripts gave rise to amplified TCR beta CDR3 regions. Using the HTBI primer set, a first-round RT-PCR was run on the TCR CDR3. TCRdb itself ran the multiplex PCR reads through MiXCR, one entry per CDR3 protein. The sample contains more than 500,000 distinct CDR3 sequences, around 46% of which appear only once. Study results and limitations: Most clonotypes expanded in the thyroid (above 0.001) were also present in blood. Ophthalmopathy was separated from stable hyperthyroidism by a 13 V-J model.

This sequence originates from an adult woman with Graves' disease, either hyperthyroidism or ophthalmopathy (not recorded which). The sample taken for sequencing was peripheral blood or thyroid tissue (not recorded which). The V and J genes are TRBV6-5 and TRBJ2-2; no definite D call. CDR3 in amino acids: CASSLQSTGELFF. The CDR3 DNA is TGTGCCAGCAGCCTCCAATCCACCGGGGAGCTGTTTTTT.